This TCR beta chain was obtained from a study of blood T cell repertoires in COVID-19. Study-level information: Samples taken during acute and convalescent COVID-19 were collected in the United States, Italy and Spain.

Under the authors' procedure: Amplification from reference gene primers served as the basis for estimated nucleated cell counts. TCRdb's table, derived via immunoSEQ multiplex PCR, lists solely in-frame clones and lacks some. From that table come the V and J calls and clone size; the DNA was used to work out D and trimming. The repertoire holds more than 200,000 clones, with around nine tenths as singletons. The ends lost 8 bases at V and 10 bases at J; junction bases unmatched: 8. The CDR3 runs to 12 residues. The germline gives CDR1 LGHDT, CDR2 YNNKEL (reference sequence). Adults between roughly 18 and 95 years of age took part from fewer than 30 US areas. For recovered donors of Cohort 3, there were two negative PCRs, clearance, or symptom resolution.

This sequence originates from a woman aged 18 to 35 who had recovered from COVID-19. The chain links TRBV3-1 (or the pseudogene TRBV3-2) to TRBJ2-1; 7 bases fit TRBD2. Sequenced: PBMCs or T cells enriched from blood (not recorded which). The CDR3 reads CASHTAGEEQFF. The CDR3 DNA sequence: TGTGCCAGCCATACGGCGGGGGAAGAGCAGTTCTTC.